This TCR beta chain is drawn from a study of T cells in Graves' hyperthyroidism and ophthalmopathy. Looking at the study overall: Blood from the periphery was taken at initial diagnosis, before any treatment.

RNA transcripts yielded amplified TCR beta CDR3 regions. TCR CDR3 regions were first amplified by RT-PCR with HTBI primers. TCRdb fed the multiplex PCR reads into MiXCR, producing one record per CDR3 protein. The profile shows around 800,000 distinct CDR3 sequences, 38% of them singletons. The CDR3 totals 12 residues. V lost 1 base to trimming and J lost 10 bases; unmatched junction nucleotides: 1. Per the germline V gene, CDR1 is SEHNR and CDR2 is FQNEAQ (reference sequence). This clonotype was detected a few times. Its antigen is undetermined. Study-wide points: Stable hyperthyroidism was told apart from ophthalmopathy by a model built on 13 V-J features.

The chain is built from TRBV7-9 and TRBJ1-1, with 9 bases fitting TRBD1. The clonotype was recovered from a man between 18 and 35 years old with Graves' hyperthyroidism. The material sequenced was blood. CDR3 in amino acids: CASSLVTGGAFF. The CDR3 nucleotides are TGTGCCAGCAGCTTAGTGACAGGGGGAGCTTTCTTT.